These 29 T cell receptor beta chains originate from one sample sequenced in a study of blood T cell repertoires in COVID-19. Measured with immunoSEQ multiplex PCR; TCRdb has only the in-frame clones, and not every one. The sample lists just under 150,000 clones, around 86% occurring once. The sample was peripheral blood. The receptors shown here come from a man aged 50 or older who had recovered from COVID-19.

The chain recombines TRBV29-1 with TRBJ2-5; weak D call: TRBD2 (6 bases). Germline V gives CDR1 SQVTM, CDR2 ANQGSEA. CDR3 size: 14 residues. The V and J ends lost 6 bases and 1 base respectively, with 15 bases between them. The CDR3 region is CSVGIGTFQETQYF. As DNA, the CDR3 is TGCAGCGTCGGGATTGGGACTTTCCAAGAGACCCAGTACTTC.

The chain is built from TRBV5-6 and TRBJ2-1; 7 bases match TRBD2. The germline CDR1 and CDR2 sequences are SGHDT and YYEEEE. Trimming at V came to 0 bases and at J to 0 bases, leaving 3 bases not matched to a gene. This CDR3 contains 16 residues. CDR3 DNA: TGTGCCAGCAGCTTGGAGACGGGGGGCTCCTACAATGAGCAGTTCTTC. Amino acid sequence: CASSLETGGSYNEQFF.

The rearrangement links TRBV11-3 to TRBJ2-3; 7 bases map to TRBD2. The CDR3 extends over 15 amino acids. In germline, CDR1 is SGHNT, CDR2 YENEEA. J gave up 3 bases and V 5 bases, and 8 bases lay outside the gene matches. CDR3 in amino acids: CASSPFSGRTDTQYF. CDR3 nucleotides: TGTGCCAGCAGCCCATTCTCCGGGAGGACAGATACGCAGTATTTT.

The chain is built from TRBV6-1 and TRBJ2-7; TRBD1 is a possible D gene (5 bases). From germline, CDR1 is MNHNS and CDR2 SASEGT. V was pared by 3 bases and J by 2 bases, with 8 bases between. The CDR3 has 13 amino acids. The CDR3 bases are TGTGCCAGCAGTGACGTCAGGGCCTACGAGCAGTACTTC. Residues: CASSDVRAYEQYF.

On this clone itself: This sample also contains other DNA sequences that code for the same CDR3. The CDR3 nucleotides read TGCGCCAGCAGCCTACTACAGGGGACTAACTATGGCTACACCTTC. This codes for CASSLLQGTNYGYTF. The V call is TRBV5-1, the J call TRBJ1-2, with 7 bases that match TRBD1. V was clipped by 4 bases and J by 0 bases; unmatched bases: 6. There are 15 residues in the CDR3. The germline V gene encodes CDR1 SGHRS and CDR2 YFSETQ.

The chain recombines TRBV3-1 (or the pseudogene TRBV3-2) with TRBJ1-2; 9 nucleotides line up with TRBD1. Germline values: CDR1 LGHDT, CDR2 YNNKEL (reference sequence). This CDR3 has 15 amino acids. After removal of 0 bases from V and 7 bases from J, the junction contained 6 bases not matched to a gene. The CDR3 region is CASSQDGQGTGGYTF. In DNA form, the CDR3 reads TGTGCCAGCAGCCAAGACGGACAGGGGACGGGTGGCTACACCTTC.

The V gene is TRBV7-8, the J gene TRBJ1-2; TRBD1 might be the D (5 bases). The CDR3 is 15 residues long. The V end lost 3 bases, the J end lost 8 bases, and 19 bases lay between the germline ends. The V gene's germline CDR1 is SGHVS and CDR2 FQNEAQ. CDR3 nucleotide sequence: TGTGCCAGCAGCTTTAGGGGTTCCGAGCGTCGGGGCTACACCTTC. It codes for CASSFRGSERRGYTF.

V and J are TRBV5-6 and TRBJ2-7, with 9 bases matching TRBD1. V was clipped by 3 bases and J by 1 base; unmatched bases: 8. This CDR3 has 16 residues. The germline gives CDR1 SGHDT, CDR2 YYEEEE. CDR3 coding DNA: TGTGCCAGCAGCTCACAGGGGGCCTCCTTATCCTACGAGCAGTACTTC. Its translation is CASSSQGASLSYEQYF.

The chain is built from TRBV7-8 and TRBJ1-2, with a weak D call TRBD1 (6 bases). V was trimmed by 0 bases and J by 5 bases, leaving 10 bases between them. This CDR3 contains 14 residues. Germline V gives CDR1 SGHVS, CDR2 FQNEAQ. CDR3 residues: CASSLAFRGYGYTF. CDR3 in DNA: TGTGCCAGCAGCTTAGCGTTCAGGGGATATGGCTACACCTTC.

The V and J genes are TRBV30 and TRBJ1-2, with 9 bases fitting TRBD1. There are 16 residues in the CDR3. The germline V gene encodes CDR1 GTSNPN and CDR2 SVGIG (reference sequence). The junction had 16 bases not matched to a gene; V was cut back by 4 bases and J by 7 bases. The DNA for the CDR3 is TGTGCCTGGACAATACAGGGGGCCTTATCAAGTTTTGGCTACACCTTC. Translated: CAWTIQGALSSFGYTF.

This clone was seen once. This sequence joins TRBV29-1 and TRBJ2-3, with D uncertain. The CDR3 loop spans 13 amino acids. Looked up from germline, CDR1 is SQVTM and CDR2 is ANQGSEA. V lost 5 bases to trimming and J lost 3 bases, with 12 bases between them. Here the CDR3 DNA reads TGCAGCGTTCTTAAGCCTCTAACAGATACGCAGTATTTT. Its translation is CSVLKPLTDTQYF.

The J gene is TRBJ2-6, the V gene TRBV6-5, with TRBD1 as a possible D gene (6 bases). This CDR3 spans 14 amino acids. Germline values: CDR1 MNHEY, CDR2 SVGAGI. The ends were cut back, 6 bases at V and 0 bases at J, with 6 bases in the middle. The CDR3 nucleotides read TGTGCCAGCAGGACAGGCTCTGGGGCCAACGTCCTGACTTTC. Translated: CASRTGSGANVLTF.

This chain connects TRBV4-3 to TRBJ1-2; TRBD1 matches 8 bases. V gave up 4 bases and J gave up 2 bases; unmatched junction bases: 6. Germline V gene data show CDR1 as LGHNA and CDR2 as YSLEER. The CDR3 is 15 amino acids. The CDR3 bases are TGCGCCAGCAGCCCAGGGACAGGCCCCAACTATGGCTACACCTTC. As protein: CASSPGTGPNYGYTF.

This clone was seen a handful of times. This chain joins TRBV5-6 and TRBJ2-1; 12 positions match TRBD2. Germline assignment: CDR1 SGHDT and CDR2 YYEEEE. V lost 4 bases, J lost 4 bases, and 3 bases stayed unmatched. The CDR3 spans 15 residues. The CDR3 DNA reads TGTGCCAGCAGCATACTAGCGGGAGGATACAATGAGCAGTTCTTC. Translated: CASSILAGGYNEQFF.

V and J are TRBV5-1 and TRBJ2-3, with TRBD1 matching 8 bases. Germline CDR1 and CDR2: SGHRS and YFSETQ. The CDR3 length is 15 residues. After removal of 4 bases from V and 4 bases from J, the junction contained 8 bases not matched to a gene. CDR3 DNA: TGCGCCAGCAGCCGGGACAGGATCGATTCAGATACGCAGTATTTT. This codes for CASSRDRIDSDTQYF.

The chain has TRBV3-1 (or the pseudogene TRBV3-2) and TRBJ1-5; unclear D gene. This CDR3 has 14 residues. Germline CDR1 is LGHDT and CDR2 is YNNKEL (reference sequence). V gave up 0 bases and J gave up 9 bases, with 12 bases separating them. The CDR3 sequence is CASSQDSTDRPQHF. The CDR3 nucleotides are TGTGCCAGCAGCCAAGATTCTACTGATCGGCCCCAGCATTTT.

This chain uses TRBV7-2 with TRBJ2-1; 15 nucleotides match TRBD2. The trim removed 5 bases at V and 9 bases at J, leaving 5 bases unmatched. CDR3 length equals 15 residues. The germline V gene encodes CDR1 SGHTA and CDR2 FQGNSA. The CDR3 nucleotides are TGTGCCAGCAGCCCCGGACTAGCGGGGGGGGTTGAGCAGTTCTTC. Protein sequence: CASSPGLAGGVEQFF.

The rearrangement links TRBV3-1 (or the pseudogene TRBV3-2) to TRBJ2-3, with D possibly TRBD2 on 5 matching bases. V gave up 6 bases and J gave up 4 bases, with 14 bases separating them. This CDR3 is built from 14 residues. The germline CDR1 and CDR2 sequences are LGHDT and YNNKEL (reference sequence). The CDR3 spells CASRLGSGSDTQYF. The CDR3 DNA sequence: TGTGCCAGCAGACTGGGAAGCGGCTCAGATACGCAGTATTTT.

Only one count was recorded for this clone. V is TRBV7-8 and J is TRBJ1-5; D gene unclear. V lost 1 base, J lost 3 bases, and 7 bases lay in between. This CDR3 region has 14 residues. The germline V gene encodes CDR1 SGHVS and CDR2 FQNEAQ. CDR3: CASSLVNTNQPQHF. The DNA for the CDR3 is TGTGCCAGCAGCTTAGTGAACACCAATCAGCCCCAGCATTTT.

This clone was recorded once. V gene TRBV25-1 combines with J gene TRBJ2-3, with TRBD2 matching over 8 bases. V lost 2 bases to trimming and J lost 2 bases; unmatched junction nucleotides: 6. Germline CDR1 and CDR2: MGHDK and SYGVNS. The CDR3 length is 16 residues. CDR3 sequence (DNA): TGTGCCAGCAGTGAACCGCGCGGGGGGCACACAGATACGCAGTATTTT. The encoded protein is CASSEPRGGHTDTQYF.

This sequence joins TRBV29-1 and TRBJ1-1; D unresolved. Germline V gene data show CDR1 as SQVTM and CDR2 as ANQGSEA. Between the trimmed V and J ends, which lost 7 bases and 7 bases, there was a span of 16 bases. This CDR3 spans 12 amino acids. The CDR3 region has the DNA TGCAGCGGTACGGAGAGTTTGGGTGAAGCTTTCTTT. This sequence encodes CSGTESLGEAFF.

This chain connects TRBV19 to TRBJ1-5; the D gene is possibly TRBD1 (6 bases). V lost 2 bases and J 4 bases, leaving 12 bases between the germline ends. Germline CDR1 reads LNHDA; CDR2 reads SQIVND (reference sequence). This CDR3 spans 15 amino acids. CDR3 sequence (DNA): TGTGCCAGTAGTATACTGGACAGTCAGAATCAGCCCCAGCATTTT. Its translation is CASSILDSQNQPQHF.

In its sample, this clone was seen once. The chain recombines TRBV4-1 with TRBJ2-5, with 7 positions matching TRBD1. The CDR3 length is 13 residues. Germline CDR1 reads MGHRA; CDR2 reads YSYEKL. With V trimmed by 4 bases and J by 4 bases, 3 bases remained unmatched. CDR3 sequence reads: CASSPPGGETQYF. In DNA form, the CDR3 reads TGCGCCAGCAGCCCTCCAGGGGGAGAGACCCAGTACTTC.

The J gene is TRBJ2-1, the V gene TRBV5-1; 12 nucleotides agree with TRBD1. Germline V CDR1 and CDR2: SGHRS, YFSETQ. There are 15 residues in the CDR3. The V gene end was trimmed by 5 bases and the J gene end by 5 bases; junction bases not matched to a gene: 5. The CDR3 nucleotides are TGCGCCAGCAGATCCGGGACAGGGGGCCACAATGAGCAGTTCTTC. Translated: CASRSGTGGHNEQFF.

The chain has TRBV6-1 and TRBJ1-5, with a weak D call TRBD1 (5 bases). Trimming took off 0 bases at V and 6 bases at J, with 21 bases between the two ends. In germline, CDR1 is MNHNS, CDR2 SASEGT. The CDR3 consists of 18 residues. In DNA form, the CDR3 reads TGTGCCAGCAGTGAAGCCCAGGACACAGACCCAAGGATTCAGCCCCAGCATTTT. This translates into CASSEAQDTDPRIQPQHF.

The chain has TRBV7-2 and TRBJ1-2; TRBD1 might be the D (6 bases). The CDR3 is made up of 13 amino acids. V was trimmed by 2 bases and J by 4 bases, leaving 8 bases between them. Per germline, CDR1 SGHTA and CDR2 FQGNSA. CDR3 loop: CASSLQQGYGYTF. CDR3 DNA: TGTGCCAGCAGCTTACAACAGGGCTATGGCTACACCTTC.

The chain carries TRBV6-6 and TRBJ2-5; D is possibly TRBD1 (9 bases). Germline CDR1 reads MNHNY; CDR2 reads SVGAGI (reference sequence). The CDR3 has 17 residues. V was pared by 5 bases and J by 3 bases, with 22 bases between. The CDR3 DNA follows: TGTGCCAGCAGTCGACTAGCGAGACAGGGGGGGGAAGAGACCCAGTACTTC. This gives the protein CASSRLARQGGEETQYF.

The chain links TRBV29-1 to TRBJ2-5; D not resolved. Between the trimmed V and J ends, which lost 7 bases and 5 bases, there was a span of 14 bases. The CDR3 spans 12 residues. Germline-derived CDR1 and CDR2 are SQVTM and ANQGSEA. The CDR3 reads CSARYPGETQYF. The CDR3 DNA reads TGCAGCGCCAGATATCCCGGGGAGACCCAGTACTTC.

The chain recombines TRBV7-2 with TRBJ1-3; tentative D call: TRBD1 (5 bases). CDR3 size: 16 residues. Deletions cut 3 bases from V and 0 bases from J, with 12 bases between. Germline CDR1 and CDR2: SGHTA and FQGNSA. This chain's CDR3 is CASSFLAGRSGNTIYF. The CDR3, as DNA: TGTGCCAGCAGCTTCTTGGCAGGGCGCTCTGGAAACACCATATATTTT.